One and the same sample provided the 3 T cell receptor beta chains below, sequenced in a study of blood T cells in healthy people across ages. The authors ran a second PCR of about 6 to 11 cycles using a sample-barcoded 5' primer and a J-beta primer mix. Each CDR3 protein is one row after TCRdb ran MiXCR on the 5' RACE reads. The sample includes about 1.8 million distinct CDR3 sequences, roughly 50% seen only once; the top ten take about 2.1%. The sequenced sample was blood. Every receptor here comes from a woman aged 40 to 50 in good health.

The chain links TRBV5-1 to TRBJ1-6; 9 bases match TRBD1. The CDR3 contains 18 residues. Trimming at V came to 0 bases and at J to 5 bases, leaving 9 bases not matched to a gene. CDR1 is SGHRS, CDR2 YFSETQ, per germline. The CDR3 coding sequence is TGCGCCAGCAGCTTGGCGGCGGTAGGGACAGGGAATAATTCACCCCTCCACTTT. It is translated as CASSLAAVGTGNNSPLHF.

Here the CDR3 reads CASSSGIPGELFF. For the CDR3, the DNA is TGTGCCAGCAGCTCAGGAATCCCCGGGGAGCTGTTTTTT. The chain is built from TRBV11-2 and TRBJ2-2; D uncertain. V lost 4 bases, J lost 6 bases, and 9 bases lay in between. Looked up from germline, CDR1 is SGHAT and CDR2 is FQNNGV. This CDR3 region has 13 residues.

The V call is TRBV9, the J call TRBJ2-3, with 7 bases that match TRBD1. V lost 3 bases to trimming and J lost 1 base; unmatched junction nucleotides: 8. The CDR3 is 16 residues long. The germline V gene encodes CDR1 SGDLS and CDR2 YYNGEE. CDR3 sequence (DNA): TGTGCCAGCAGCGCTAGGACAGGCCCAGGCACAGATACGCAGTATTTT. Amino acids: CASSARTGPGTDTQYF.